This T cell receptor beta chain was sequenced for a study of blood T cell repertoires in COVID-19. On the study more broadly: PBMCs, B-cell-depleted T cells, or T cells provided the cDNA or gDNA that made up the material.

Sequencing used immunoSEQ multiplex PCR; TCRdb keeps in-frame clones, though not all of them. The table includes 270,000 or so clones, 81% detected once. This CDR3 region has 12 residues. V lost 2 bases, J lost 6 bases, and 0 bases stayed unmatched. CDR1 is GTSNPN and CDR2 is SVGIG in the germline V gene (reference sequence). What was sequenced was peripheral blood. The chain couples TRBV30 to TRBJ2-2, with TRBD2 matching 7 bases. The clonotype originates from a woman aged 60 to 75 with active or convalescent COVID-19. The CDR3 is CAWSRGAGELFF. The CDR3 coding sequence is TGTGCCTGGAGTCGGGGGGCCGGGGAGCTGTTTTTT.